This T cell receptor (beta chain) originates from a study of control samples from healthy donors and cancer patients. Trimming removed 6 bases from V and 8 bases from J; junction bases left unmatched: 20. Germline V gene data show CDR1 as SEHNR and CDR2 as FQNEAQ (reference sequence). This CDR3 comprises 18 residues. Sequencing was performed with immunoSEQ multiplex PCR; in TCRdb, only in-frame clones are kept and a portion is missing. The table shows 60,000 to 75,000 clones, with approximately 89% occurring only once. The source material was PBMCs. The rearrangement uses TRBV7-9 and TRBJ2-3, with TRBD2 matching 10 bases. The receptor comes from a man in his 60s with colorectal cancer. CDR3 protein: CASSPQRLLAGVQGTQYF. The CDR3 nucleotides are TGTGCCAGCAGTCCCCAAAGACTCCTAGCGGGGGTCCAGGGTACGCAGTATTTT.